Listed below are T cell receptor beta chains from one sample, sequenced in a study of OX40 agonist ivuxolimab in advanced cancers. Generated by immunoSEQ multiplex PCR, the TCRdb table keeps only in-frame clones and is missing some. The sample lists roughly 30,000 clones; roughly 89% were seen once. Sequenced here: CD4+ or CD8+ T cells sorted from blood, sampled in a trial of the OX40 agonist ivuxolimab. These receptors all stem from an adult with an advanced solid tumor such as melanoma, head and neck, liver or kidney cancer. Both conserved end residues are part of each CDR3. A D gene is named only where the DNA matches it firmly. Size is omitted from some rows. Given values are once, few, many or a class for expanded clones.

clone size | D gene | J gene | V gene | CDR3 protein | CDR3 DNA
. | TRBD1 | TRBJ2-2 | TRBV29-1 | CSVRTGNTGELFF | TGCAGCGTTCGGACAGGAAACACCGGGGAGCTGTTTTTT
. | TRBD2 | TRBJ2-1 | TRBV7-9 | CASSAGTASGIF | TGTGCCAGCAGCGCAGGGACAGCTAGCGGGATCTTC
. | TRBD1 | TRBJ1-5 | TRBV5-6 | CASSPWDRNQPQHF | TGTGCCAGCAGCCCCTGGGACAGAAATCAGCCCCAGCATTTT
. | . | TRBJ2-5 | TRBV28 | CASRNRGGKETQYF | TGTGCCAGCAGAAACAGGGGAGGGAAAGAGACCCAGTACTTC
. | . | TRBJ1-5 | TRBV4-1 | CASSRIGEGSNQPQHF | TGCGCCAGCAGCCGTATAGGGGAGGGCAGCAATCAGCCCCAGCATTTT
. | . | TRBJ2-1 | TRBV19 | CASSIGPYNEQFF | TGTGCCAGTAGTATAGGGCCCTACAATGAGCAGTTCTTC
. | . | TRBJ1-1 | TRBV5-6 | CASSLVSGGKLNTEAFF | TGTGCCAGCAGCTTGGTGTCGGGGGGCAAATTGAACACTGAAGCTTTCTTT
. | . | TRBJ1-2 | TRBV6-5 | CASRGGDNYGYTF | TGTGCCAGCAGGGGGGGAGATAACTATGGCTACACCTTC
. | TRBD1 | TRBJ2-7 | TRBV14 | CASRPATGGIYEQYF | TGTGCCAGCAGGCCTGCGACAGGGGGGATCTACGAGCAGTACTTC
once | . | TRBJ2-3 | TRBV6-1 | CASSERGGGSSTDTQYF | TGTGCCAGCAGTGAAAGGGGCGGAGGGTCTAGCACAGATACGCAGTATTTT
. | . | TRBJ1-6 | TRBV9 | CASSVAGDPYNSPLHF | TGTGCCAGCAGCGTAGCCGGGGACCCCTATAATTCACCCCTCCACTTT
. | TRBD1 | TRBJ1-2 | TRBV29-1 | CSVVGQGNYGYTF | TGCAGCGTTGTGGGACAGGGTAACTATGGCTACACCTTC
. | TRBD2 | TRBJ2-7 | TRBV30 | CAWSAKPGLAGGAPSSYEQYF | TGTGCCTGGAGTGCTAAGCCGGGACTAGCGGGAGGGGCCCCGAGCTCCTACGAGCAGTACTTC
. | TRBD2 | TRBJ2-2 | TRBV2 | CASSDYGGTGELFF | TGTGCCAGCAGTGATTACGGGGGGACCGGGGAGCTGTTTTTT
. | TRBD2 | TRBJ2-5 | TRBV4-1 | CASSPRLAGGRETQYF | TGCGCCAGCAGCCCGCGACTAGCGGGGGGGCGAGAGACCCAGTACTTC
once | . | TRBJ2-7 | TRBV7-6 | CASSSKVQESSYEQYF | TGTGCCAGCAGCTCCAAGGTACAGGAGAGCTCCTACGAGCAGTACTTC
. | . | TRBJ2-1 | TRBV29-1 | CSVAGGDNLSYNEQFF | TGCAGCGTTGCAGGGGGGGATAACCTCTCCTACAATGAGCAGTTCTTC
. | . | TRBJ2-1 | TRBV27 | CASSSGTSYNEQFF | TGTGCCAGCAGTTCCGGGACGTCCTACAATGAGCAGTTCTTC
. | TRBD1 | TRBJ1-4 | TRBV18 | CASSTTLDRTTLFF | TGTGCCAGCTCAACAACCCTGGACAGGACCACACTGTTTTTT
. | TRBD1 | TRBJ1-4 | TRBV15 | CATSRQDRVRGEKLFF | TGTGCCACCAGCAGACAGGACAGGGTTCGCGGTGAAAAACTGTTTTTT
. | . | TRBJ2-5 | TRBV7-9 | CASSLALGETQYF | TGTGCCAGCAGCTTAGCGCTCGGGGAGACCCAGTACTTC
. | TRBD1 | TRBJ2-7 | TRBV2 | CATSGGAKVFYEQYF | TGTGCCACCTCAGGGGGCGCAAAAGTTTTCTACGAGCAGTACTTC
. | . | TRBJ2-3 | TRBV9 | CASSVAGSGTDTQYF | TGTGCCAGCAGCGTAGCAGGGAGCGGGACAGATACGCAGTATTTT
. | . | TRBJ2-7 | TRBV5-6 | CASSQDRPYEQYF | TGTGCCAGCAGCCAGGACAGACCCTACGAGCAGTACTTC
. | . | TRBJ1-3 | TRBV6-5 | CASGMVRAAGNTIYF | TGTGCCAGCGGGATGGTACGGGCCGCCGGAAACACCATATATTTT
. | . | TRBJ1-4 | TRBV15 | CATSRDRGVGEKLFF | TGTGCCACCAGCAGAGATCGGGGGGTTGGGGAAAAACTGTTTTTT
. | TRBD1 | TRBJ2-5 | TRBV19 | CASSLQGQGDETQYF | TGTGCCAGTAGTCTACAAGGACAGGGCGATGAGACCCAGTACTTC
. | TRBD2 | TRBJ2-5 | TRBV7-8 | CASSLTLAVQETQYF | TGTGCCAGCAGCTTAACCCTAGCGGTTCAAGAGACCCAGTACTTC
. | TRBD1 | TRBJ2-5 | TRBV7-6 | CASSPSPGQGEETQYF | TGTGCCAGCAGCCCCTCTCCGGGACAGGGGGAAGAGACCCAGTACTTC
. | TRBD1 | TRBJ2-5 | TRBV9 | CASSEGTGQETQYF | TGTGCCAGCAGCGAAGGGACAGGGCAAGAGACCCAGTACTTC
. | TRBD2 | TRBJ2-1 | TRBV9 | CASSVVLAGGRNEQFF | TGTGCCAGCAGCGTAGTTTTAGCGGGAGGAAGAAATGAGCAGTTCTTC
. | . | TRBJ2-7 | TRBV2 | CASTEDPYPSEQYF | TGTGCCAGCACCGAGGACCCCTACCCCTCCGAGCAGTACTTC
. | TRBD2 | TRBJ2-7 | TRBV6-5 | CASRIAGELDEQYF | TGTGCCAGCAGAATAGCGGGAGAACTTGACGAGCAGTACTTC
. | . | TRBJ2-7 | TRBV5-1 | CASSNGLEQYF | TGCGCCAGCAGTAACGGGCTCGAGCAGTACTTC
once | . | TRBJ2-7 | TRBV2 | CASRDGSSYEQYF | TGTGCCAGCAGGGACGGAAGCTCCTACGAGCAGTACTTC
. | . | TRBJ2-7 | TRBV6-6 | CASSVGLFYEQYF | TGTGCCAGCAGTGTCGGACTTTTCTACGAGCAGTACTTC
. | . | TRBJ1-1 | TRBV7-6 | CASSLVPGLGAEAFF | TGTGCCAGCAGCTTAGTTCCGGGGTTAGGGGCTGAAGCTTTCTTT
. | . | TRBJ2-6 | TRBV28 | CASRPGANVLTF | TGTGCCTCACGACCTGGGGCCAACGTCCTGACTTTC
. | . | TRBJ1-1 | TRBV10-1 | CASSEFAGLLEGGNTEAFF | TGCGCCAGCAGTGAGTTCGCGGGACTATTGGAAGGAGGGAACACTGAAGCTTTCTTT
. | . | TRBJ1-1 | TRBV5-6 | CASSFRTGGTEAFF | TGTGCCAGCAGCTTCCGAACGGGGGGAACTGAAGCTTTCTTT
. | TRBD2 | TRBJ2-7 | TRBV7-9 | CASSDGREIFDYEQYF | TGTGCCAGCAGCGATGGGCGGGAGATCTTTGACTACGAGCAGTACTTC
. | . | TRBJ2-6 | TRBV4-2 | CASSQEPSGANVLTF | TGTGCCAGCAGCCAAGAACCCTCTGGGGCCAACGTCCTGACTTTC
. | TRBD2 | TRBJ2-1 | TRBV5-8 | CASSLVRTSGSDHNEQFF | TGTGCCAGCAGCTTGGTCCGGACTAGCGGGAGCGATCACAATGAGCAGTTCTTC
. | . | TRBJ2-2 | TRBV29-1 | CSVDSGLNTGELFF | TGCAGCGTTGATAGTGGACTGAACACCGGGGAGCTGTTTTTT
. | TRBD1 | TRBJ1-2 | TRBV19 | CASSMAGGFYGYTF | TGTGCCAGTAGTATGGCAGGGGGTTTCTATGGCTACACCTTC